This T cell receptor (beta chain) came from a study of blood T cell repertoires in COVID-19. Study background: Collection of acute and convalescent COVID-19 samples took place in the United States, Italy and Spain. T cells, B-cell-depleted T cells, or PBMCs provided the cDNA or gDNA that served as material.

Original handling: Counts of nucleated cells, estimated from reference gene primer amplification, were obtained. Only in-frame clones appear in the TCRdb table, and some are missing; sequencing was by immunoSEQ multiplex PCR. D and trimming were read from the DNA, whereas the V and J calls and clone size are those reported in that table. The sample carries over 350,000 clones, more than 75% recorded once. This CDR3 is 14 amino acids long. Germline values: CDR1 ENHRY, CDR2 SYGVKD. Trimming left V 6 bases short and J 2 bases short, with 10 bases between. Among Cohort 3 donors, those recovered had two negative PCRs, clearance, or symptom resolution.

This receptor was taken from a woman between 50 and 59 years old who had recovered from COVID-19. The V gene is TRBV10-3, the J gene TRBJ2-2; a weak D match, TRBD1 (5 bases). Sequencing was carried out using PBMCs or T cells enriched from blood (not recorded which). CDR3: CAISRQPNTGELFF. The CDR3 DNA reads as TGTGCCATCAGCCGACAGCCCAACACCGGGGAGCTGTTTTTT.